What follows describes a single T cell receptor beta chain. Its antigen is undetermined. Thawed PBMCs were FACS-sorted into unstimulated CD4+CD25+CD127- regulatory T cells, CD4+CD25- non-regulatory cells, CD4 and CD8 cells. The assay was immunoSEQ multiplex PCR, and TCRdb's table has in-frame clones only and misses some. The sample records approximately 260,000 clones, around 82% being singletons. V shed 0 bases and J 4 bases; nucleotides not matched to a gene: 6. The CDR3 sequence is 16 residues long. CDR1 is MRHNA and CDR2 is SNTAGT in the germline V gene. These data belong to a study of Tregs in tolerant kidney transplant recipients. Whole-study findings and limits: Activated donor B cell expansion appeared to reveal the most relevant donor-specific TCRbeta repertoire. The small number of patients limits these findings pending further validation. Biological reproducibility was not directly addressed, but technical replication error appeared minimal.

The sample taken for sequencing was CD4+ T cells from blood. The receptor was derived from a human donor in good health. The rearrangement uses TRBV6-4 and TRBJ1-1; 9 nucleotides agree with TRBD1. The CDR3 DNA is TGTGCCAGCAGTGACTCGAACAGGGGGCGAATCACTGAAGCTTTCTTT. Its protein is CASSDSNRGRITEAFF.